This TCR beta chain was sequenced during a study of blood T cell repertoires in COVID-19. Study-level information: Material from acute and convalescent COVID-19 was sourced from the United States, Italy and Spain. PBMCs, B-cell-depleted T cells, or T cells provided the cDNA or gDNA that made up the material.

Trimming took 10 bases from V and 0 from J; bases not matched to a gene: 7. From germline, CDR1 is SGHVS and CDR2 FQNEAQ. The CDR3 runs 14 residues. Under the authors' procedure: Estimation of nucleated cell counts was performed using reference gene primer amplification. Data came from immunoSEQ multiplex PCR; TCRdb stores just in-frame clones and leaves some out. V, J and clone size are taken as reported in that table, and D and trimming were inferred from the DNA itself. The data hold 90,000 to 150,000 clones, with approximately 79% observed a single time. Source material: peripheral blood. This TCR derives from a man aged 50 or older with acute or convalescent COVID-19. This chain links TRBV7-8 with TRBJ2-7; 9 nucleotides line up with TRBD1. CDR3 in amino acids: CAIIRTGDSYEQYF. CDR3 nucleotides: TGTGCCATCATTCGGACAGGGGACTCCTACGAGCAGTACTTC.